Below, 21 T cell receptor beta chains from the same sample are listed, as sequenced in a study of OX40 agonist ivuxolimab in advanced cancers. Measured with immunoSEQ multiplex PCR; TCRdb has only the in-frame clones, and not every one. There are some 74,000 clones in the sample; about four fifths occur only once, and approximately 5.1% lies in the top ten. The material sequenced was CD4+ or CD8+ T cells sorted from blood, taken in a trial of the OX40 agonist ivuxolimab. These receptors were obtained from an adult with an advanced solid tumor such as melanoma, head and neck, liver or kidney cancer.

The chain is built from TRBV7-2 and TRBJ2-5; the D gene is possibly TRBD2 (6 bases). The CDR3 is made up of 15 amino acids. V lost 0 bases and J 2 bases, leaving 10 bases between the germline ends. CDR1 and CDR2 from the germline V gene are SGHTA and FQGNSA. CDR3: CASSLALARQETQYF. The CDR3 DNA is TGTGCCAGCAGCTTAGCTCTAGCGAGACAAGAGACCCAGTACTTC.

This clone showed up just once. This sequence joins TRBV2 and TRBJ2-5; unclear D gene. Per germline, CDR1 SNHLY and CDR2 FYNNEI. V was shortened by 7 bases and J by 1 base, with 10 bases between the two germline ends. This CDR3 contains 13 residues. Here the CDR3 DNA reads TGTGCCAGCATGATGGGCAGCCAAGAGACCCAGTACTTC. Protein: CASMMGSQETQYF.

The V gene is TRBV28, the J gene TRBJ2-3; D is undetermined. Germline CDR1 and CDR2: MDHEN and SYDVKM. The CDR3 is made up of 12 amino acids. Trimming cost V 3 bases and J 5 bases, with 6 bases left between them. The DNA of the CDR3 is TGTGCCAGCAGTTTTTCCCGAGATACGCAGTATTTT. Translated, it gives CASSFSRDTQYF.

The chain's CDR3 is CASSLWAQNEQFF. The CDR3, as DNA: TGTGCCAGCAGTTTATGGGCTCAAAATGAGCAGTTCTTC. The rearrangement joins TRBV27 to TRBJ2-1; no definite D call. The CDR3 is 13 amino acids. The germline CDR1 and CDR2 sequences are MNHEY and SMNVEV (reference sequence). V lost 1 base and J 7 bases, leaving 8 bases between the germline ends.

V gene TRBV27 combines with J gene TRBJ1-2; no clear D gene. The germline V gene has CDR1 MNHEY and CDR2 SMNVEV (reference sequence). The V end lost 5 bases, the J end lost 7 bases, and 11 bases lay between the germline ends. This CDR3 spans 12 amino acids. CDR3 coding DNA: TGTGCCAGCAGTGCCGGTAATGGTGGCTACACCTTC. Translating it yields CASSAGNGGYTF.

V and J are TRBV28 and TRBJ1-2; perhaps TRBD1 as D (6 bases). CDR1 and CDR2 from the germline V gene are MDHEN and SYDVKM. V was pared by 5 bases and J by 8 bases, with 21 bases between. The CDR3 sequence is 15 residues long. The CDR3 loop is CASSIQQGRFEGYTF. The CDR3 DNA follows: TGTGCCAGCAGTATTCAACAGGGAAGGTTTGAGGGCTACACCTTC.

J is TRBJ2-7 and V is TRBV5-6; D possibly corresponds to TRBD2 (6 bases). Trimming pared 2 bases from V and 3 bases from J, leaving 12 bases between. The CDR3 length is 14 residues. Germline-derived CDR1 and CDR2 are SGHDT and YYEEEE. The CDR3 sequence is CASSFGTPVYEQYF. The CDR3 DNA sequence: TGTGCCAGCAGCTTTGGGACTCCTGTCTACGAGCAGTACTTC.

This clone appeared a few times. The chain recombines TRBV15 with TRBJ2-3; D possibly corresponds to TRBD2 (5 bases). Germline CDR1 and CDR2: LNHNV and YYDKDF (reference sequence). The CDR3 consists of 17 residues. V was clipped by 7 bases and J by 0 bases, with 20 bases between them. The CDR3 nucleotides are TGTGCCACCAAGATTTATTTGACGGGAACTAGCACAGATACGCAGTATTTT. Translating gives CATKIYLTGTSTDTQYF.

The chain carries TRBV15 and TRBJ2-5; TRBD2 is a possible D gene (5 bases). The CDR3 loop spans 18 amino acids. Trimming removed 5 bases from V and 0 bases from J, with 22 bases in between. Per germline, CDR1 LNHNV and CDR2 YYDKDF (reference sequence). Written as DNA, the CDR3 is TGTGCCACCAGCTCCCGAAACAACATTACTAGATACCAAGAGACCCAGTACTTC. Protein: CATSSRNNITRYQETQYF.

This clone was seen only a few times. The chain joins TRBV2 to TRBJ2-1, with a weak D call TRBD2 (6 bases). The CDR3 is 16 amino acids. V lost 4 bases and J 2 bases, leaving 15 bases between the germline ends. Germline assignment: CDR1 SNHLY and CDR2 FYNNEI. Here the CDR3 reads CASSARLAHAYNEQFF. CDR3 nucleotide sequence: TGTGCCAGCAGTGCGCGGCTAGCGCATGCCTACAATGAGCAGTTCTTC. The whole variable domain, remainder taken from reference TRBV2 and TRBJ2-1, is EPEVTQTPSHQVTQMGQEVILRCVPISNHLYFYWYRQILGQKVEFLVSFYNNEISEKSEIFDDQFSVERPDGSNFTLKIRSTKLEDSAMYFCASSARLAHAYNEQFFGPGTRLTVL.

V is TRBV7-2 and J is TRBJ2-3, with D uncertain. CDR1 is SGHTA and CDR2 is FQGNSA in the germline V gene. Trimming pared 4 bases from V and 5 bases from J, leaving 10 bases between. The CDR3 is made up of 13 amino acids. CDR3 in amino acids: CASSSFARDTQYF. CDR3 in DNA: TGTGCCAGCAGCTCGTTCGCCAGAGATACGCAGTATTTT.

This CDR3 reads CASSLTSGRVPHEQFF. The DNA of the CDR3 is TGTGCCAGCAGCTTAACTAGCGGGAGAGTACCTCATGAGCAGTTCTTC. The V call is TRBV7-8, the J call TRBJ2-1; the match to TRBD2 covers 11 bases. CDR3 length: 16 amino acids. Germline trimming cut 2 bases from V and 8 bases from J; bases unmatched to any gene: 8. Germline loops: CDR1 SGHVS, CDR2 FQNEAQ. The full variable domain, its missing parts supplied by reference TRBV7-8 and TRBJ2-1, is GAGVSQSPRYKVAKRGQDVALRCDPISGHVSLFWYQQALGQGPEFLTYFQNEAQLDKSGLPSDRFFAERPEGSVSTLKIQRTQQEDSAVYLCASSLTSGRVPHEQFFGPGTRLTVL.

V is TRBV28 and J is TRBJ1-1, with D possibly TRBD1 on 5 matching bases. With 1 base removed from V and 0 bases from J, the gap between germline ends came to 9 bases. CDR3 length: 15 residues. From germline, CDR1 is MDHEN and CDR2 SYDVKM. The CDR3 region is CASSLYQGLNTEAFF. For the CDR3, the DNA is TGTGCCAGCAGTTTATACCAGGGTCTGAACACTGAAGCTTTCTTT.

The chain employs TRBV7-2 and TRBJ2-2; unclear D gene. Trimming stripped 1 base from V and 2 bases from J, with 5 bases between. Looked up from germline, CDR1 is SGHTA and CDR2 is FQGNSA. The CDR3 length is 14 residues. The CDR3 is CASSLDTNTGELFF. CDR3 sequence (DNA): TGTGCCAGCAGCTTAGACACTAACACCGGGGAGCTGTTTTTT. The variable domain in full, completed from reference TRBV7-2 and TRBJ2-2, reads GAGVSQSPSNKVTEKGKDVELRCDPISGHTALYWYRQSLGQGLEFLIYFQGNSAPDKSGLPSDRFSAERTGGSVSTLTIQRTQQEDSAVYLCASSLDTNTGELFFGEGSRLTVL.

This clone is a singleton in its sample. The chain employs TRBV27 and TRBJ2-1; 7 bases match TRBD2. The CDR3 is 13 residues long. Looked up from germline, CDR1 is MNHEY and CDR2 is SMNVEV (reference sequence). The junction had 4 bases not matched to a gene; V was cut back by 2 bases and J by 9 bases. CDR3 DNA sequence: TGTGCCAGCAGTTTAGCGGGGGACGGTGAGCAGTTCTTC. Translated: CASSLAGDGEQFF.

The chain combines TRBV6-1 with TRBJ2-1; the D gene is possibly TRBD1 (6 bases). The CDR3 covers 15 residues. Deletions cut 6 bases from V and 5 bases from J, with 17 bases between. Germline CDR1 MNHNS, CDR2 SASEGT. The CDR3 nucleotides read TGTGCCAGCAGCAGCCAAGGGGGAGTCCACAATGAGCAGTTCTTC. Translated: CASSSQGGVHNEQFF.

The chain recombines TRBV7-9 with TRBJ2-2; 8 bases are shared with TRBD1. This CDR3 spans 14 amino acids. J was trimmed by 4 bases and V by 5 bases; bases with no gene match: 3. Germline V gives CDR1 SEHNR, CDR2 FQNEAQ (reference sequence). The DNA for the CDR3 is TGTGCCAGCAGCCTGACAGGGGTCACCGGGGAGCTGTTTTTT. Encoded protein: CASSLTGVTGELFF.

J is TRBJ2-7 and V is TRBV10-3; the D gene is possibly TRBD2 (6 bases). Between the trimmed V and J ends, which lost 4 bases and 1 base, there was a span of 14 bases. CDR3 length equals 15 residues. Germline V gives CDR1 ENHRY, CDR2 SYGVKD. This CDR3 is CAISGRDGGSYEQYF. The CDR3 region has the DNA TGTGCCATCAGTGGCCGGGACGGGGGTTCCTACGAGCAGTACTTC.

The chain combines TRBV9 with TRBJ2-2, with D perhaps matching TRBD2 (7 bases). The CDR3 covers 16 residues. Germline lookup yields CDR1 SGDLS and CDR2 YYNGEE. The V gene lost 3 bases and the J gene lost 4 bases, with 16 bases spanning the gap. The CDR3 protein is CASSEDGGHFTGELFF. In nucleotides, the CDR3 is TGTGCCAGCAGCGAAGACGGGGGGCATTTCACCGGGGAGCTGTTTTTT.

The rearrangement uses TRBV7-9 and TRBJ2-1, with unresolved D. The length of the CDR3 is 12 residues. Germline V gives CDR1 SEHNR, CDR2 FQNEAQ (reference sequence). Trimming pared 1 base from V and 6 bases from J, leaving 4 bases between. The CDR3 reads CASSLGRNEQFF. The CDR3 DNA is TGTGCCAGCAGCTTAGGCCGCAATGAGCAGTTCTTC.

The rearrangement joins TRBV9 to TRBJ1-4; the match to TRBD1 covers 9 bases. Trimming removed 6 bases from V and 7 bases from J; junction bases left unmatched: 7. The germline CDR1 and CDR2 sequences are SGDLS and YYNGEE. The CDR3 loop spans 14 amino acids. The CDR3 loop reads CASKRGQGSEKLFF. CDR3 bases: TGTGCCAGCAAAAGGGGACAGGGTTCTGAAAAACTGTTTTTT.